What follows are 20 T cell receptor beta chains derived from one specimen sequenced in a study of vaccination and CD4 T cells after COVID-19. Noted time point: late sampling 161 to 241 days after vaccination in a few convalescent patients. The treatment denotes: roughly ten-day PBMC culture with coronavirus spike peptide pools or control peptides (ViraFEST assay). No antigens are known for them. The Oncomine TCR Beta short-read assay was applied to DNA of cultured CD4+ T cells. TCRdb reanalysed the PCR reads using MiXCR and keeps one entry per CDR3 protein. The sample carries tens of thousands of distinct CDR3 sequences, 35% recorded once. This specimen consisted of CD4+ T cells from blood, cultured in vitro, obtained about 7 months after SARS-CoV-2 vaccination. These receptors were taken from a human donor who had recovered from COVID-19.

The chain links TRBV20-1 to TRBJ1-2; 11 positions match TRBD1. CDR3 length: 15 amino acids. Germline CDR1 is DFQATT and CDR2 is SNEGSKA (reference sequence). The junction had 13 bases not matched to a gene; V was cut back by 6 bases and J by 7 bases. CDR3 protein: CSARDRGGGIFGYTF. The CDR3 coding sequence is TGCAGTGCGAGGGACAGGGGGGGTGGAATCTTTGGCTACACCTTC.

J is TRBJ2-1 and V is TRBV20-1, with 10 nucleotides matching TRBD2. The CDR3 is 15 amino acids. CDR1 is DFQATT, CDR2 SNEGSKA, per germline (reference sequence). J lost 6 bases, V lost 3 bases, and 8 bases had no gene match. CDR3 in DNA: TGCAGTGCTAGGCCAGCGGGAGGGCAGGGCAATGAGCAGTTCTTC. It is translated as CSARPAGGQGNEQFF.

This clonotype was seen a few times. The V call is TRBV28, the J call TRBJ2-7; no firm D call. CDR1 is MDHEN and CDR2 is SYDVKM in the germline V gene. Trimming cost V 3 bases and J 0 bases, with 9 bases left between them. The CDR3 is made up of 14 amino acids. The CDR3 DNA reads as TGTGCCAGCAGTTTGGGCGGTTACTCCTACGAGCAGTACTTC. Its translation: CASSLGGYSYEQYF. The full variable domain, rest sourced from reference TRBV28 and TRBJ2-7, is DVKVTQSSRYLVKRTGEKVFLECVQDMDHENMFWYRQDPGLGLRLIYFSYDVKMKEKGDIPEGYSVSREKKERFSLILESASTNQTSMYLCASSLGGYSYEQYFGPGTRLTVT.

The genes are TRBV7-9 and TRBJ2-1, with 13 bases matching TRBD2. The CDR3 runs 18 residues. The V gene end was trimmed by 3 bases and the J gene end by 0 bases; junction bases not matched to a gene: 5. From germline, CDR1 is SEHNR and CDR2 FQNEAQ (reference sequence). CDR3 in amino acids: CASSLGLAGPVSYNEQFF. CDR3 nucleotide sequence: TGTGCCAGCAGCTTGGGACTAGCGGGACCAGTCTCCTACAATGAGCAGTTCTTC.

The chain is built from TRBV11-1 and TRBJ1-5; D might be TRBD1 (6 bases). Trimming removed 0 bases from V and 6 bases from J, with 9 bases in between. This CDR3 is built from 14 residues. In germline, CDR1 is SGHAT, CDR2 FQDESV (reference sequence). The CDR3 loop is CASSLATGLQPQHF. The CDR3 coding sequence is TGTGCCAGCAGCTTAGCAACAGGGCTTCAGCCCCAGCATTTT.

This sequence joins TRBV7-2 and TRBJ2-7; the D is unclear. The CDR3 sequence is 14 residues long. The germline gives CDR1 SGHTA, CDR2 FQGNSA. Trimming removed 8 bases from V and 0 bases from J, with 14 bases in between. For the CDR3, the DNA is TGTGCCAGCTCCGGCCGTAGGAGCTCCTACGAGCAGTACTTC. Amino acids: CASSGRRSSYEQYF.

There are a few counts of this clonotype. J is TRBJ1-1 and V is TRBV15, with no clear D. V was pared by 1 base and J by 1 base, with 7 bases between. Germline CDR1 LNHNV, CDR2 YYDKDF (reference sequence). This CDR3 region has 14 residues. The CDR3 DNA follows: TGTGCCACCAGCAGAGGGAAAGGGAACACTGAAGCTTTCTTT. Residues: CATSRGKGNTEAFF.

This clonotype is medium-sized. The chain is built from TRBV7-2 and TRBJ1-6; the D is unclear. The CDR3 has 13 residues. CDR1 SGHTA and CDR2 FQGNSA come from the germline V gene. V gave up 11 bases and J gave up 8 bases, with 16 bases separating them. DNA of the CDR3: TGTGCCGAAACCTCCAAGCGAGATTCACCCCTCCACTTT. Translated, it gives CAETSKRDSPLHF.

CDR3 nucleotides: TGCAGTGCTTTGACAGACCAAGAGACCCAGTACTTC. This gives the protein CSALTDQETQYF. The V call is TRBV20-1, the J call TRBJ2-5; a weak D match, TRBD1 (5 bases). The ends were cut back, 5 bases at V and 0 bases at J, with 7 bases in the middle. The CDR3 covers 12 residues. Per the germline V gene, CDR1 is DFQATT and CDR2 is SNEGSKA (reference sequence).

This clonotype has just a few counts. V is TRBV28 and J is TRBJ2-2; tentatively, D is TRBD1 (6 bases). The CDR3 is 14 amino acids. Looked up from germline, CDR1 is MDHEN and CDR2 is SYDVKM. V shed 6 bases and J shed 7 bases, with 15 bases lying between them. The CDR3 loop is CASSPQGWDGELFF. The CDR3 region has the DNA TGTGCCAGCAGCCCTCAGGGGTGGGACGGGGAGCTGTTTTTT.

In this sample, this clonotype is medium-sized. The chain recombines TRBV15 with TRBJ2-7; perhaps TRBD1 as D (5 bases). The CDR3 length is 16 residues. The V end was cut by 4 bases, the J end by 4 bases, with 20 bases between. The germline CDR1 and CDR2 sequences are LNHNV and YYDKDF (reference sequence). The CDR3 region is CATSTGRQGAQYEQYF. CDR3 coding DNA: TGTGCCACCAGCACGGGTAGGCAGGGTGCACAATACGAGCAGTACTTC.

The sample holds a few counts of this clonotype. The chain is built from TRBV6-1 and TRBJ1-5; the match to TRBD1 covers 7 bases. CDR3 length: 13 residues. V dropped 2 bases and J dropped 11; count of bases not matched to a gene: 6. Looked up from germline, CDR1 is MNHNS and CDR2 is SASEGT. This CDR3 reads CASSEREGGAQHF. The CDR3 nucleotides read TGTGCCAGCAGTGAAAGGGAAGGGGGCGCCCAGCATTTT.

V usage is TRBV20-1 and J usage is TRBJ2-7, with D hard to call. The germline CDR1 and CDR2 sequences are DFQATT and SNEGSKA (reference sequence). Trimming took 5 bases from V and 2 from J, leaving 10 bases between them. This CDR3 has 12 amino acids. The CDR3 DNA is TGCAGTGCTCCCCTGCCTGCCTACGAGCAGTACTTC. It specifies CSAPLPAYEQYF.

CDR3 sequence reads: CASSYGTDPYEQYF. In nucleotides, the CDR3 is TGTGCCAGCAGTTACGGGACAGACCCTTACGAGCAGTACTTC. This rearrangement joins TRBV6-5 to TRBJ2-7, with 7 bases lining up with TRBD1. This CDR3 contains 14 residues. Germline-derived CDR1 and CDR2 are MNHEY and SVGAGI. Germline trimming cut 2 bases from V and 4 bases from J; bases unmatched to any gene: 5.

The chain couples TRBV20-1 to TRBJ2-4, with 7 bases aligning to TRBD2. The CDR3 contains 16 residues. Germline V gene sequence: CDR1 DFQATT, CDR2 SNEGSKA (reference sequence). J lost 0 bases, V lost 3 bases, and 8 bases had no gene match. The CDR3 here is CSARARLAVAKNIQYF. The CDR3 nucleotides are TGCAGTGCTAGGGCTCGGCTAGCGGTAGCCAAAAACATTCAGTACTTC.

This clonotype is categorized as medium-sized. In DNA form, the CDR3 reads TGTGCCAGCAGGGACGGACAGGCCGTCAATCAGCCCCAGCATTTT. Translated: CASRDGQAVNQPQHF. The V gene is TRBV27, the J gene TRBJ1-5, with 7 bases identical to TRBD1. Germline values: CDR1 MNHEY, CDR2 SMNVEV (reference sequence). V trimming: 6 bases; J trimming: 3 bases; junction bases outside the gene matches: 8. The CDR3 is made up of 15 amino acids.

This clonotype came up a few times. This chain connects TRBV25-1 to TRBJ1-1; D is possibly TRBD1 (5 bases). The CDR3 loop spans 15 amino acids. V was cut by 1 base and J by 2 bases, with 11 bases left in between. CDR1 and CDR2 from the germline V gene are MGHDK and SYGVNS. Here the CDR3 reads CASSESAGRNTEAFF. The CDR3, as DNA: TGTGCCAGCAGTGAATCGGCAGGGCGCAACACTGAAGCTTTCTTT.

This clonotype has more than one count but fewer than ten. The chain recombines TRBV7-9 with TRBJ2-5; 7 bases map to TRBD1. The CDR3 length is 13 residues. The germline CDR1 and CDR2 sequences are SEHNR and FQNEAQ (reference sequence). The J segment lost 4 bases and the V segment lost 3 bases, leaving 2 bases of the junction unmatched. CDR3 protein: CASSFRTGETQYF. Written as DNA, the CDR3 is TGTGCCAGCAGCTTCAGGACAGGAGAGACCCAGTACTTC. The full variable domain, with the rest looked up from reference TRBV7-9 and TRBJ2-5, is DTGVSQNPRHKITKRGQNVTFRCDPISEHNRLYWYRQTLGQGPEFLTYFQNEAQLEKSRLLSDRFSAERPKGSFSTLEIQRTEQGDSAMYLCASSFRTGETQYFGPGTRLLVL.

CDR3 protein: CASDSNQPQHF. The CDR3 coding sequence is TGTGCCAGCGATAGCAATCAGCCCCAGCATTTT. This chain joins TRBV7-6 and TRBJ1-5; D is ambiguous. The CDR3 spans 11 residues. The V end was cut by 8 bases, the J end by 0 bases, with 2 bases between. The germline V gene encodes CDR1 SGHVS and CDR2 FNYEAQ.

V gene TRBV20-1 combines with J gene TRBJ2-7; D not certain. Germline-derived CDR1 and CDR2 are DFQATT and SNEGSKA (reference sequence). Trimming stripped 2 bases from V and 3 bases from J, with 5 bases between. The CDR3 contains 11 residues. CDR3 amino acids: CSARPDYEQYF. In DNA form, the CDR3 reads TGCAGTGCTAGACCAGACTACGAGCAGTACTTC.